This TCR beta chain stems from a study of control samples from healthy donors and cancer patients. The germline V gene encodes CDR1 SGHVS and CDR2 FNYEAQ. Trimming took 4 bases from V and 8 from J, leaving 11 bases between them. CDR3 length equals 13 residues. TCRdb keeps only in-frame clones here, not all; method: immunoSEQ multiplex PCR. The sample includes 250,000 to 300,000 clones, almost 85% seen only once; the top ten take less than 15%. The chain uses TRBV7-6 and TRBJ2-2; D call uncertain. Source material: PBMCs. This clonotype was obtained from a woman aged 60 to 75 with lung cancer. DNA of the CDR3: TGTGCCAGCAGCTCCCGAGGTGGGGGGGAGCTGTTTTTT. Amino acids: CASSSRGGGELFF.